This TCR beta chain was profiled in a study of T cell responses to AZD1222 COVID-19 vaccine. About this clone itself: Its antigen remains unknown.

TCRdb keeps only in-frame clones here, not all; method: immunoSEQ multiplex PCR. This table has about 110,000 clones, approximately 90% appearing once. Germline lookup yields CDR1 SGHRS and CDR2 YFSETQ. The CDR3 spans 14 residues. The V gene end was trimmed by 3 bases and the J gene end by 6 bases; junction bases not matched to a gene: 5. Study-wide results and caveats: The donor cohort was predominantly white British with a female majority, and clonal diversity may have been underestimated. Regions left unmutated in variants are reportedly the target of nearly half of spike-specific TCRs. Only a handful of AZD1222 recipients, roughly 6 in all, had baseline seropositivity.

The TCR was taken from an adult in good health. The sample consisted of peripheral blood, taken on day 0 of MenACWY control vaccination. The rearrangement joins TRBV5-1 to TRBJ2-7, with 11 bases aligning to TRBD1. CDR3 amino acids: CASSYGTGGSEQYF. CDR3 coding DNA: TGCGCCAGCAGCTATGGGACAGGGGGATCCGAGCAGTACTTC. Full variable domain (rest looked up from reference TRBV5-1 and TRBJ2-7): KAGVTQTPRYLIKTRGQQVTLSCSPISGHRSVSWYQQTPGQGLQFLFEYFSETQRNKGNFPGRFSGRQFSNSRSEMNVSTLELGDSALYLCASSYGTGGSEQYFGPGTRLTVT.